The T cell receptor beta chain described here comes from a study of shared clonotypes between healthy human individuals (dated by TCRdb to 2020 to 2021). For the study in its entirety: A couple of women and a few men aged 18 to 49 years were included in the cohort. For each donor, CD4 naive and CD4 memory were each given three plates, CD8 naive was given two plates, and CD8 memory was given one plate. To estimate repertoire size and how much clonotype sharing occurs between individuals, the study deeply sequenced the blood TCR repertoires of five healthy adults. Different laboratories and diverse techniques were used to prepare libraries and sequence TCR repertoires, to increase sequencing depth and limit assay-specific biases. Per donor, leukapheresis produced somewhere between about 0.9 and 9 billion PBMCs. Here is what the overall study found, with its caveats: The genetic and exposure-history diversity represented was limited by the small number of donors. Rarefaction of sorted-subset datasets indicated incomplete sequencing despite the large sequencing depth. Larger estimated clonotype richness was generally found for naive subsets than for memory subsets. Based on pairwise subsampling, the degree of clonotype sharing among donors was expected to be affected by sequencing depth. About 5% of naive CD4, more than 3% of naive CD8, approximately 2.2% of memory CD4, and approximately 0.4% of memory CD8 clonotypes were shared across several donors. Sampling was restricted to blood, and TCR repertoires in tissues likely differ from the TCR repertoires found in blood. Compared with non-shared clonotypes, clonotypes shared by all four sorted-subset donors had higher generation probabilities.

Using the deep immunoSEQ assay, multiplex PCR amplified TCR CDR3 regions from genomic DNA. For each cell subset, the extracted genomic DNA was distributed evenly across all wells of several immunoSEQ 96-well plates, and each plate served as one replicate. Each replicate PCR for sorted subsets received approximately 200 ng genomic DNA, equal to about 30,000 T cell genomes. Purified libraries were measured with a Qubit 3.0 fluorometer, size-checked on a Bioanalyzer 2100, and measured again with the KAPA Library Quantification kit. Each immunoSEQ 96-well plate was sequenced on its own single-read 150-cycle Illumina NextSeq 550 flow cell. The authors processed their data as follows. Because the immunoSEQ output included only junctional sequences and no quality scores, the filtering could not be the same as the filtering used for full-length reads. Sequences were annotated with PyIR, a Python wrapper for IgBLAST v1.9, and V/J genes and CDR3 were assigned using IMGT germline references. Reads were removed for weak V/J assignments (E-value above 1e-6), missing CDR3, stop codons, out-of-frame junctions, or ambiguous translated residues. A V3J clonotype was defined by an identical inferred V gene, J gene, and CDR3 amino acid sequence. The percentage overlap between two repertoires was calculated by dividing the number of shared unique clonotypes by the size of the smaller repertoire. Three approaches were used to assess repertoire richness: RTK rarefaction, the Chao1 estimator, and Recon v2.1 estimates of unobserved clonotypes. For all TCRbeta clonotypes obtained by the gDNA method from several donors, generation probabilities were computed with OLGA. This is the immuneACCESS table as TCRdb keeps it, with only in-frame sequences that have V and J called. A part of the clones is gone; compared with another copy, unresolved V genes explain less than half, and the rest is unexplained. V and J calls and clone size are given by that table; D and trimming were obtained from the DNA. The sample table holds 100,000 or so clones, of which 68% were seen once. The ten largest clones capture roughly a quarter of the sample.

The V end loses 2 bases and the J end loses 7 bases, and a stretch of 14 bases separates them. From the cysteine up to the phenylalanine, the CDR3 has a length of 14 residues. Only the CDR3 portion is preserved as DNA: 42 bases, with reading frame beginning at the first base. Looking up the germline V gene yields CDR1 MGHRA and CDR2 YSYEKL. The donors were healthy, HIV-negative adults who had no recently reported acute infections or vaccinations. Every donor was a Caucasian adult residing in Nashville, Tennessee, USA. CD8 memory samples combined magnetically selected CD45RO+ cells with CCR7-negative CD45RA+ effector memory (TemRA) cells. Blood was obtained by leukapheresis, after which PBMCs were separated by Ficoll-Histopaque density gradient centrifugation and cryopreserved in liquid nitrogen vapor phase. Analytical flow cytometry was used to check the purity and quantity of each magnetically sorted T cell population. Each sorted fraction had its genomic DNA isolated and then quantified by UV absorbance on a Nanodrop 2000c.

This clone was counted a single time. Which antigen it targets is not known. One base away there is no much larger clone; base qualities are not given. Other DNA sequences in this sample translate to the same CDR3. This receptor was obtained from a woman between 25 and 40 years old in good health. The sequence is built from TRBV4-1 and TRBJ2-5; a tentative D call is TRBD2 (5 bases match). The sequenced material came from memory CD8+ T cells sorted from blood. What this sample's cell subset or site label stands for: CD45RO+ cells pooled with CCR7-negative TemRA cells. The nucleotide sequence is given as TGCGCCAGCAGCCAAATAGCGAGAGGCGGGACCCAGTACTTC. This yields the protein CASSQIARGGTQYF.